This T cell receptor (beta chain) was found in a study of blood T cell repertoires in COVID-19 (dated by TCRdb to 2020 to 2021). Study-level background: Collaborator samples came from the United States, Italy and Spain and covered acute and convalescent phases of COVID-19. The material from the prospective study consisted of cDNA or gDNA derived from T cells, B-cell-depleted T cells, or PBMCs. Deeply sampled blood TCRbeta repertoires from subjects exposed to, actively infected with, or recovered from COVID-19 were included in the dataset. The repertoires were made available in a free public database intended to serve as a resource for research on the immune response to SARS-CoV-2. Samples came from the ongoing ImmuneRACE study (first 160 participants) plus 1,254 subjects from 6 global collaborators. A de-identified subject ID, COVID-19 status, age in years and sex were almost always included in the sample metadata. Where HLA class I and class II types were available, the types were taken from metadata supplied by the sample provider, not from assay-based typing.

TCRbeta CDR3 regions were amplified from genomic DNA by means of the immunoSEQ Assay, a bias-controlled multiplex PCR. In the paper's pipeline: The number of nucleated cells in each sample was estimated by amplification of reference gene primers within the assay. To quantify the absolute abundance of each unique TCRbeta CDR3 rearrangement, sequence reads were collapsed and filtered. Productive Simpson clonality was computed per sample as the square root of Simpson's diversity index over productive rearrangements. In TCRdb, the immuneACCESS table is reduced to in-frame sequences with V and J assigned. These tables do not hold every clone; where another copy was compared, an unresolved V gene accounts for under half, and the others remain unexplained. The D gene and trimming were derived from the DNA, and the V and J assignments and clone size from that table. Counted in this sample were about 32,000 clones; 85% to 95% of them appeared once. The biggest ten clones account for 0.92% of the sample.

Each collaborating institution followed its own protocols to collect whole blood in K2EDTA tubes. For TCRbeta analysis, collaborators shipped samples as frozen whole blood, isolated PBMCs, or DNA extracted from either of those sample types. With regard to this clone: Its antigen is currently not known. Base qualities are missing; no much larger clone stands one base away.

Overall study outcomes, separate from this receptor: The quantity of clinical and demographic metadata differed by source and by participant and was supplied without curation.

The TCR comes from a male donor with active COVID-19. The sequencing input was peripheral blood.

The sequence in DNA is TGTGCCAGCAGCCAAGAGCGAAAAGGGACAGGATTGTGGGACAATCAGCCCCAGCATTTT. This sequence encodes CASSQERKGTGLWDNQPQHF. This chain is built from TRBV14 and TRBJ1-5; the junction holds 8 bases that match TRBD1. Reading the germline V gene gives CDR1 SGHDN and CDR2 FVKESK. Reading from cysteine to phenylalanine, the CDR3 counts 20 amino acids. The CDR3 DNA has 60 bases and is translated from base 1. At the junction V is shortened by 0 bases and J by 3 bases; bases outside the gene matches: 16.